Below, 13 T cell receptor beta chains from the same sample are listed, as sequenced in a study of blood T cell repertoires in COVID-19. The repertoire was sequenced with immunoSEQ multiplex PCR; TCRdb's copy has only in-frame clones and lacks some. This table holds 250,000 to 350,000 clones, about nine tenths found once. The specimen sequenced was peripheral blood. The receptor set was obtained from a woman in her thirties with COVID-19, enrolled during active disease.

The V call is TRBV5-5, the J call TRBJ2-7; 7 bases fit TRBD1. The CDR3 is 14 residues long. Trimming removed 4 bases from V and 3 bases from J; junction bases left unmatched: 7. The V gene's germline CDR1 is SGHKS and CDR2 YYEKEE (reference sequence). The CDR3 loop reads CASSRPGQSYEQYF. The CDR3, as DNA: TGTGCCAGCAGCCGACCGGGACAGAGCTACGAGCAGTACTTC. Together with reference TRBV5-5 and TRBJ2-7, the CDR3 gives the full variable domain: DAGVTQSPTHLIKTRGQQVTLRCSPISGHKSVSWYQQVLGQGPQFIFQYYEKEERGRGNFPDRFSARQFPNYSSELNVNALLLGDSALYLCASSRPGQSYEQYFGPGTRLTVT.

The CDR3 here is CASNQWGQGGSPLHF. CDR3 DNA: TGTGCCAGCAACCAATGGGGACAGGGGGGTTCACCCCTCCACTTT. The chain is built from TRBV6-6 and TRBJ1-6; 11 bases align to TRBD1. Germline assignment: CDR1 MNHNY and CDR2 SVGAGI (reference sequence). The CDR3 runs 15 residues. Trimming cost V 7 bases and J 9 bases; bases outside gene matches: 8.

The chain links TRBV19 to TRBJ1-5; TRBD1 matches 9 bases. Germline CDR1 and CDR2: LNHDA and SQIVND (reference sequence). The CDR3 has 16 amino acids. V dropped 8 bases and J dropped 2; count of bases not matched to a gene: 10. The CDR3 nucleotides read TGTGCCAGTGCCGGGACAGGGAATATTTGCAATCAGCCCCAGCATTTT. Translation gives CASAGTGNICNQPQHF. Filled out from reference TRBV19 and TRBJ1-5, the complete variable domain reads DGGITQSPKYLFRKEGQNVTLSCEQNLNHDAMYWYRQDPGQGLRLIYYSQIVNDFQKGDIAEGYSVSREKKESFPLTVTSAQKNPTAFYLCASAGTGNICNQPQHFGDGTRLSIL.

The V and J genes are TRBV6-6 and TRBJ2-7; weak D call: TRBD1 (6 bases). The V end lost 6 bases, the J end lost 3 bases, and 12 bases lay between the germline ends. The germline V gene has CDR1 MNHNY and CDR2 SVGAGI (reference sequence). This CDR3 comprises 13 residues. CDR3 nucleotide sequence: TGTGCCAGCAGGCGACAGGTTCTCTACGAGCAGTACTTC. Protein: CASRRQVLYEQYF.

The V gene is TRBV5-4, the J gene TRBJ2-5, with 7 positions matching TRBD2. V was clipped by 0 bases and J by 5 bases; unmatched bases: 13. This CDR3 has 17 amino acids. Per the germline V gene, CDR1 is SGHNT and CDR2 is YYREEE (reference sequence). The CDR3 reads CASSLGAEGGPSETQYF. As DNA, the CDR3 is TGTGCCAGCAGCTTGGGGGCTGAGGGAGGGCCCTCGGAGACCCAGTACTTC.

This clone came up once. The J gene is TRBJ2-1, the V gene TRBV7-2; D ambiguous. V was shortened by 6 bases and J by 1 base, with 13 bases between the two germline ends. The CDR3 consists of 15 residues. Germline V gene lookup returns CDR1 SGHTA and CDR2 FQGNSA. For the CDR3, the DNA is TGTGCCAGCAGTTCAACGGTCGGGTCCTACAATGAGCAGTTCTTC. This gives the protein CASSSTVGSYNEQFF.

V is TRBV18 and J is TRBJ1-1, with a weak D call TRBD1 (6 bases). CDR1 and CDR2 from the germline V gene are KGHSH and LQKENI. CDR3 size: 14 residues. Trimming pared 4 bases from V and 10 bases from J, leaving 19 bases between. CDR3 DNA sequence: TGTGCCAGCTCACTCGATCGTGATACAGGGACAGCTTTCTTT. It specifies CASSLDRDTGTAFF.

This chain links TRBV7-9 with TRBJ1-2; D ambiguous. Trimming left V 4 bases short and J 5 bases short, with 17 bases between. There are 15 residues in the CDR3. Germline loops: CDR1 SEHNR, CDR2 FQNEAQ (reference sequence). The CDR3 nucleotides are TGTGCCAGCAGCTCAACCGGGAGCGTGGGGTATGGCTACACCTTC. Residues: CASSSTGSVGYGYTF.

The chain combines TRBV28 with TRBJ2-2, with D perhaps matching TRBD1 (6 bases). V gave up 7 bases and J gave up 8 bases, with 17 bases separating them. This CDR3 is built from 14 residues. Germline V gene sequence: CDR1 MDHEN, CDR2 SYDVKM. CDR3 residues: CASTGLPRGGELFF. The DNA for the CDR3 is TGTGCCAGCACCGGGCTCCCCAGGGGTGGGGAGCTGTTTTTT.

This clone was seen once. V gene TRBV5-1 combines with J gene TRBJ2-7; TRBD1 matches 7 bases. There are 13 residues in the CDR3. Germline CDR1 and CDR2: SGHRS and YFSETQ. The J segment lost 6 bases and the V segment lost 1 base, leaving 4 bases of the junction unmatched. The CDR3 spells CASSLRDSAEQYF. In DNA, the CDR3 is TGCGCCAGCAGCTTGAGGGACAGCGCCGAGCAGTACTTC.

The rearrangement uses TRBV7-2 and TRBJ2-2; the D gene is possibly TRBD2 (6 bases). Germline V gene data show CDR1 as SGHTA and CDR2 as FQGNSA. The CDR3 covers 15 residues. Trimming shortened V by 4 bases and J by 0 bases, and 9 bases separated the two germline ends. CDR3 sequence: CASSSGLTNTGELFF. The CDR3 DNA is TGTGCCAGCAGCTCGGGACTGACGAACACCGGGGAGCTGTTTTTT.

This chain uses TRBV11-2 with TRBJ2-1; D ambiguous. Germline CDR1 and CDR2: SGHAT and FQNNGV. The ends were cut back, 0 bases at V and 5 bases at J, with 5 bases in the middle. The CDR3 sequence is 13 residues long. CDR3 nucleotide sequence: TGTGCCAGCAGCTTAGACCCGGACAATGAGCAGTTCTTC. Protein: CASSLDPDNEQFF.

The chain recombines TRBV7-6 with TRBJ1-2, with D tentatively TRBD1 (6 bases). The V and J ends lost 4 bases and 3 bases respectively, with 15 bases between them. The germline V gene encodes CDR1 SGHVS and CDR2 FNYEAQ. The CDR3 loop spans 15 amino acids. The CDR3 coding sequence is TGTGCCAGCAGCTCCCTAGGGGCAGGGGACTATGGCTACACCTTC. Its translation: CASSSLGAGDYGYTF.